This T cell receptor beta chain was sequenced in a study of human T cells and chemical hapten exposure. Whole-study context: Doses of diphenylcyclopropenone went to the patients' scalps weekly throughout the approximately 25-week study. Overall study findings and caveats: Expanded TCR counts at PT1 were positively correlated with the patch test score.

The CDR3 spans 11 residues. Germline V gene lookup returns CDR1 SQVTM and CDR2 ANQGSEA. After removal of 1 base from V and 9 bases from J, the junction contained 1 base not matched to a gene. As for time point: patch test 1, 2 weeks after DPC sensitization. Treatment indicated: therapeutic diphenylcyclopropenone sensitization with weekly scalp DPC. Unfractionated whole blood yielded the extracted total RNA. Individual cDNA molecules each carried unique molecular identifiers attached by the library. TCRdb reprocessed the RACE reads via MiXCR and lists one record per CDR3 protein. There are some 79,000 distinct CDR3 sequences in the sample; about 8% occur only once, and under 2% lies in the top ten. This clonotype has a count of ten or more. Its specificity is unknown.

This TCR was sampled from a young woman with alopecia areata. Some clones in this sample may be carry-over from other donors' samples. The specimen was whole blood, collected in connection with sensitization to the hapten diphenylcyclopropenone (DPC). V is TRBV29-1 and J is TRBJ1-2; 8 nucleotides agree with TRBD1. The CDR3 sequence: CSVEAGGSYTF. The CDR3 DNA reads TGCAGCGTTGAAGCAGGGGGCAGCTACACCTTC.